The 25 T cell receptor beta chains in this list originate from one sample, sequenced in a study of PD-1 blockade in classical Hodgkin lymphoma. The repertoire was sequenced with immunoSEQ multiplex PCR; TCRdb's copy has only in-frame clones and lacks some. The data hold 45,000 to 55,000 clones, with 81% observed a single time. All trial patients relapsed after autologous stem cell transplantation. Sequences were derived from peripheral blood mononuclear cells (PBMCs), sampled at baseline. Every receptor here comes from a human donor with classical Hodgkin lymphoma.

This clone was detected only a few times. The CDR3 sequence: CAWSPQGNTEAFF. The CDR3, as DNA: TGTGCCTGGAGTCCCCAAGGGAACACTGAAGCTTTCTTT. The gene calls are TRBV30 and TRBJ1-1; D is ambiguous. Per germline, CDR1 GTSNPN and CDR2 SVGIG (reference sequence). The CDR3 is made up of 13 amino acids. V lost 2 bases, J lost 1 base, and 8 bases lay in between.

V usage is TRBV6-1 and J usage is TRBJ2-7; possibly TRBD2 for D (6 bases). The CDR3 has 15 residues. The germline gives CDR1 MNHNS, CDR2 SASEGT. Deletions cut 0 bases from V and 3 bases from J, with 12 bases between. The CDR3 reads CASSEAEGTGYEQYV. The CDR3, as DNA: TGTGCCAGCAGTGAAGCAGAGGGGACTGGCTACGAGCAGTACGTC.

This chain connects TRBV7-9 to TRBJ2-3, with D possibly matching TRBD1 (5 bases). Trimming took 1 base from V and 1 from J, leaving 15 bases between them. The CDR3 spans 17 residues. Germline CDR1 is SEHNR and CDR2 is FQNEAQ (reference sequence). CDR3 in amino acids: CASSLGRLGLGTDTQYF. In DNA form, the CDR3 reads TGTGCCAGCAGCTTAGGGCGGCTGGGGCTCGGCACAGATACGCAGTATTTT.

This clone was counted once. V gene TRBV7-8 combines with J gene TRBJ1-5; D is undetermined. Trimming took off 0 bases at V and 2 bases at J, with 11 bases between the two ends. The CDR3 runs to 16 residues. Per the germline V gene, CDR1 is SGHVS and CDR2 is FQNEAQ. Here the CDR3 DNA reads TGTGCCAGCAGCTTAGCGAACGGGTTCGGCAATCAGCCCCAGCATTTT. Amino acid sequence: CASSLANGFGNQPQHF. The full variable domain, its missing parts supplied by reference TRBV7-8 and TRBJ1-5, is GAGVSQSPRYKVAKRGQDVALRCDPISGHVSLFWYQQALGQGPEFLTYFQNEAQLDKSGLPSDRFFAERPEGSVSTLKIQRTQQEDSAVYLCASSLANGFGNQPQHFGDGTRLSIL.

The chain couples TRBV5-1 to TRBJ1-4; 9 bases are shared with TRBD1. The V gene end was trimmed by 1 base and the J gene end by 13 bases; junction bases not matched to a gene: 17. The CDR3 length is 17 residues. The germline CDR1 and CDR2 sequences are SGHRS and YFSETQ. CDR3 nucleotides: TGCGCCAGCAGCTTGTCTCTCCTGGGACAGGGCTCGGGGAGACTGTTTTTT. Encoded protein: CASSLSLLGQGSGRLFF. The full variable domain, in which reference TRBV5-1 and TRBJ1-4 provide the parts outside the CDR3, is KAGVTQTPRYLIKTRGQQVTLSCSPISGHRSVSWYQQTPGQGLQFLFEYFSETQRNKGNFPGRFSGRQFSNSRSEMNVSTLELGDSALYLCASSLSLLGQGSGRLFFGSGTQLSVL.

The CDR3 sequence: CASSPSTGSPNTEAFF. CDR3 DNA: TGTGCCAGCAGCCCGTCTACGGGCAGCCCAAACACTGAAGCTTTCTTT. The chain carries TRBV14 and TRBJ1-1; D is unclear. The CDR3 totals 16 residues. CDR1 SGHDN and CDR2 FVKESK come from the germline V gene. Trimming stripped 4 bases from V and 2 bases from J, with 17 bases between.

In its sample, this clone was seen a few times. The V call is TRBV29-1, the J call TRBJ1-1; the match to TRBD1 covers 8 bases. Germline loops: CDR1 SQVTM, CDR2 ANQGSEA. Trimming took 6 bases from V and 2 from J; bases not matched to a gene: 2. This CDR3 region has 12 residues. This CDR3 is CSVDRGNTEAFF. The CDR3 bases are TGCAGCGTCGACAGGGGTAACACTGAAGCTTTCTTT.

The chain employs TRBV18 and TRBJ2-7; possibly TRBD1 or TRBD2 for D (5 bases each). The CDR3 runs to 13 residues. CDR1 KGHSH and CDR2 LQKENI come from the germline V gene. Trimming left V 4 bases short and J 1 base short, with 8 bases between. CDR3 DNA: TGTGCCAGCTCACGGGACGGTTCCTACGAGCAGTACGTC. Encoded protein: CASSRDGSYEQYV.

This chain connects TRBV18 to TRBJ2-7, with 7 nucleotides matching TRBD2. The length of the CDR3 is 13 residues. Unmatched junction bases numbered 2, after V lost 3 bases and J lost 3 bases. Germline V gives CDR1 KGHSH, CDR2 LQKENI. DNA for the CDR3: TGTGCCAGCTCACCTAGCGGGCTCTACGAGCAGTACTTC. Amino acids: CASSPSGLYEQYF.

The chain uses TRBV6-5 and TRBJ1-1; D possibly corresponds to TRBD1 (6 bases). V dropped 0 bases and J dropped 4 bases, with 12 bases sitting between them. Germline V gene data show CDR1 as MNHEY and CDR2 as SVGAGI. CDR3 size: 15 residues. The CDR3 loop is CASSYSIAGATEAFF. Here the CDR3 DNA reads TGTGCCAGCAGTTACTCGATTGCAGGGGCCACTGAAGCTTTCTTT.

A single count supports this clone. V and J are TRBV5-6 and TRBJ2-5, with 10 bases fitting TRBD2. This CDR3 is 19 amino acids long. Germline lookup yields CDR1 SGHDT and CDR2 YYEEEE. The ends lost 4 bases at V and 0 bases at J; junction bases unmatched: 15. The CDR3 is CASSQRLAGWSLYQETQYF. The CDR3 nucleotides are TGTGCCAGCAGCCAGCGACTAGCGGGCTGGTCGCTGTACCAAGAGACCCAGTACTTC.

This chain joins TRBV19 and TRBJ2-1; 9 bases align to TRBD1. The ends lost 6 bases at V and 9 bases at J; junction bases unmatched: 9. Germline-derived CDR1 and CDR2 are LNHDA and SQIVND (reference sequence). The CDR3 is made up of 14 amino acids. The CDR3, as DNA: TGTGCCAGTAGCCGGGACAGGGCCCTGGGTGAGCAGTTCTTC. Its translation: CASSRDRALGEQFF.

The V and J genes are TRBV6-5 and TRBJ2-2; 7 bases agree with TRBD1. J lost 4 bases, V lost 5 bases, and 7 bases had no gene match. There are 15 residues in the CDR3. CDR1 MNHEY and CDR2 SVGAGI come from the germline V gene. CDR3 protein: CASSKDRRATGELFF. In DNA, the CDR3 is TGTGCCAGCAGTAAGGACAGGCGGGCCACCGGGGAGCTGTTTTTT.

The chain carries TRBV6-6 and TRBJ2-5, with D possibly called TRBD1 or TRBD2 (5 bases each). Trimming stripped 6 bases from V and 4 bases from J, with 15 bases between. The germline V gene has CDR1 MNHNY and CDR2 SVGAGI (reference sequence). The CDR3 has 14 residues. The CDR3 bases are TGTGCCAGCAGAGCCGGGACCGGCGTAGAGACCCAGTACTTC. Translated, it gives CASRAGTGVETQYF.

The table lists this clone with a count of one. The V gene is TRBV18, the J gene TRBJ2-1; 9 bases match TRBD2. CDR3 size: 15 residues. V lost 2 bases to trimming and J lost 5 bases; unmatched junction nucleotides: 4. The germline gives CDR1 KGHSH, CDR2 LQKENI. CDR3 DNA: TGTGCCAGCTCACCAGGTCTAGCGGGAAACAATGAGCAGTTCTTC. Amino acid sequence: CASSPGLAGNNEQFF.

The chain joins TRBV6-6 to TRBJ1-1; tentatively, D is TRBD1 (5 bases). CDR1 and CDR2 from the germline V gene are MNHNY and SVGAGI (reference sequence). The CDR3 sequence is 15 residues long. Trimming took 0 bases from V and 0 from J, leaving 8 bases between them. CDR3 nucleotide sequence: TGTGCCAGCAGTTACTCCGGGACGGTGAACACTGAAGCTTTCTTT. Translating it yields CASSYSGTVNTEAFF.

This chain links TRBV7-2 with TRBJ2-5, with 7 bases lining up with TRBD1. V shed 5 bases and J 4 bases; nucleotides not matched to a gene: 7. Germline V lookup: CDR1 SGHTA, CDR2 FQGNSA. The CDR3 contains 14 residues. CDR3 nucleotide sequence: TGTGCCAGCAGCCGCTACAGGGGTGGAGAGACCCAGTACTTC. Encoded protein: CASSRYRGGETQYF.

The chain recombines TRBV6-5 with TRBJ1-5; possibly TRBD1 for D (5 bases). Germline CDR1 MNHEY, CDR2 SVGAGI. This CDR3 region has 13 residues. Trimming removed 5 bases from V and 6 bases from J, with 11 bases in between. The CDR3 here is CASSPDGGQPQHF. The DNA for the CDR3 is TGTGCCAGCAGTCCGGACGGGGGTCAGCCCCAGCATTTT.

The CDR3 nucleotides read TGCGCCAGCAGCTTGGGATTTGGCGGGAGGGCGAGAAATGAGCAGTTCTTC. Translation: CASSLGFGGRARNEQFF. The chain joins TRBV5-1 to TRBJ2-1; 9 nucleotides match TRBD2. The length of the CDR3 is 17 residues. Losses at the gene ends were 0 bases for V and 7 bases for J; bases not matched to a gene: 11. Germline values: CDR1 SGHRS, CDR2 YFSETQ.

This chain links TRBV7-9 with TRBJ2-5, with D tentatively TRBD1 (6 bases). The CDR3 is 13 residues long. The V end was cut by 4 bases, the J end by 2 bases, with 8 bases between. From germline, CDR1 is SEHNR and CDR2 FQNEAQ (reference sequence). The CDR3 DNA is TGTGCCAGCAGCTGGACAGTTCAAGAGACCCAGTACTTC. Residues: CASSWTVQETQYF.

The chain has TRBV5-1 and TRBJ2-7, with 11 bases aligning to TRBD2. The CDR3 runs 14 residues. Germline V CDR1 and CDR2: SGHRS, YFSETQ. V lost 4 bases, J lost 1 base, and 1 base stayed unmatched. This chain's CDR3 is CASSRTSGSYEQYV. The CDR3, as DNA: TGCGCCAGCAGCAGGACTAGCGGGTCCTACGAGCAGTACGTC.

The J gene is TRBJ2-7, the V gene TRBV30; D possibly uses TRBD1 or TRBD2 (5 bases each). The CDR3 spans 14 residues. Trimming removed 0 bases at V and 2 bases at J, with 11 bases between. Per germline, CDR1 GTSNPN and CDR2 SVGIG (reference sequence). As DNA, the CDR3 is TGTGCCTGGAGTGTGGCTAGAGGGGCCTACGAGCAGTACTTC. This translates into CAWSVARGAYEQYF.

The rearrangement joins TRBV5-1 to TRBJ2-1, with D possibly being TRBD2 (5 bases). The V gene's germline CDR1 is SGHRS and CDR2 YFSETQ. The V and J ends lost 0 bases and 4 bases respectively, with 11 bases between them. CDR3 length: 15 residues. CDR3 amino acids: CASSLGGSRYNEQFF. The CDR3 DNA sequence: TGCGCCAGCAGCTTGGGAGGGAGTCGGTACAATGAGCAGTTCTTC.

The chain recombines TRBV19 with TRBJ2-2; D uncertain. The CDR3 spans 15 residues. With 1 base removed from V and 0 bases from J, the gap between germline ends came to 6 bases. CDR1 is LNHDA and CDR2 is SQIVND in the germline V gene (reference sequence). The CDR3 sequence is CASSIVEANTGELFF. Written as DNA, the CDR3 is TGTGCCAGTAGTATAGTTGAAGCGAACACCGGGGAGCTGTTTTTT.

In this sample, this clone turned up once. As DNA, the CDR3 is TGTGCCAGCAGCCGAACTGATCCGAACACCGGGGAGCTGTTTTTT. Amino acids: CASSRTDPNTGELFF. The chain couples TRBV7-9 to TRBJ2-2, with no clear D. This CDR3 has 15 amino acids. V was trimmed by 5 bases and J by 0 bases, leaving 10 bases between them. Germline V gene lookup returns CDR1 SEHNR and CDR2 FQNEAQ (reference sequence).